Given below is one T cell receptor (beta chain) in context. The antigen it binds to is not known. The sample holds no much larger clone one base away, and base qualities are not on file. These data come from a study of blood T cell repertoires in COVID-19 (dated by TCRdb to about 2020). Describing the broader study: Samples covering the acute and convalescent phases of COVID-19 were provided by collaborators in the United States, Italy and Spain. The material from the prospective study consisted of cDNA or gDNA derived from T cells, B-cell-depleted T cells, or PBMCs. The repertoires were released in a freely available public database intended as a resource for research on the immune response to SARS-CoV-2. Where HLA class I and class II types were available, the types were taken from metadata supplied by the sample provider, not from assay-based typing. Deeply sampled blood TCRbeta repertoires from subjects exposed to, actively infected with, or recovered from COVID-19 were included in the dataset. The samples were drawn from the first 160 participants of the ongoing ImmuneRACE study and from 1,254 subjects provided by 6 global collaborators. Sample metadata almost always included a de-identified subject ID, COVID-19 status, age in years and sex.

The germline V gene encodes CDR1 SGHRS and CDR2 YFSETQ. A distance of 19 bases separates the germline ends of V and J, which lose 3 bases and 1 base respectively. The CDR3 sequence holds 17 residues, the cysteine and phenylalanine included. Only CDR3 DNA is held: 51 bases, read in frame from base 1. Findings and caveats that apply to the study as a whole: How much clinical and demographic metadata was included differed by source and by participant, and the metadata was provided uncurated.

The immunoSEQ Assay, a bias-controlled multiplex PCR, was used to amplify TCRbeta CDR3 regions from genomic DNA. As for the authors' bioinformatics: The number of nucleated cells in each sample was estimated from the amplification of reference gene primers within the assay. To quantify the absolute abundance of each unique TCRbeta CDR3 rearrangement, sequence reads were collapsed and filtered. Productive Simpson clonality was computed per sample as the square root of Simpson's diversity index over productive rearrangements. The source is immuneACCESS, and TCRdb retained only in-frame sequences with V and J called. Part of the clones is not carried over; for the studies checked, unresolved V genes explain less than half of this, and the remainder is unexplained. That table gives V, J and clone size, and the DNA gave D and trimming. The sample table lists 200,000 to 250,000 clones, more than 75% of them with a count of one. The ten largest make up 3% to 3.5% of the sample.

Another Seattle source contributed samples from volunteer blood donors who had recovered from COVID-19. Collaborating institutions collected whole blood in K2EDTA tubes following their own protocols. For TCRbeta analysis, collaborators shipped samples as frozen whole blood, isolated PBMCs, or DNA extracted from either of those sample types. Recombination linked TRBV5-1 to TRBJ1-2; TRBD1 is perhaps the D gene, given 5 matching bases. The receptor was derived from a woman aged 30 to 39 who had recovered from COVID-19. The specimen sequenced was peripheral blood. Here is the DNA: TGCGCCAGCAGCTCGCGAAGGGGAGGGCCGGATAACTATGGCTACACCTTC. This encodes CASSSRRGGPDNYGYTF.